A selection of T cell receptor beta chains follows, all from one sample in a study of OX40 agonist ivuxolimab in advanced cancers. Generated by immunoSEQ multiplex PCR, the TCRdb table keeps only in-frame clones and is missing some. The data contain approximately 50,000 clones, over 70% of them singletons. The material sequenced was CD4+ or CD8+ T cells sorted from blood, taken in a trial of the OX40 agonist ivuxolimab. The receptors here all came from an adult with an advanced solid tumor such as melanoma, head and neck, liver or kidney cancer. Each CDR3 is given with its conserved first and last residue. The D gene is left open where the match is weak. Expanded clones get a size class; other rows say once, few or many, or leave the size out.

CDR3aa: CSVEGQGNEQFF; CDR3nt: TGCAGCGTTGAAGGACAGGGGAATGAGCAGTTCTTC; v_gene: TRBV29-1; abundance: NA; j_gene: TRBJ2-1; d_gene: TRBD1
CDR3aa: CASSPQPRETQYF; CDR3nt: TGTGCCAGCTCACCACAGCCTAGGGAGACCCAGTACTTC; v_gene: TRBV18; abundance: NA; j_gene: TRBJ2-5; d_gene: NA
CDR3aa: CASSEGQGNTEAFF; CDR3nt: TGTGCCAGCAGTGAAGGACAGGGGAACACTGAAGCTTTCTTT; v_gene: TRBV2; abundance: NA; j_gene: TRBJ1-1; d_gene: TRBD1
CDR3aa: CASSQNRNYNTIYF; CDR3nt: TGTGCCAGCAGCCAGAACCGGAACTACAACACCATATATTTT; v_gene: TRBV14; abundance: few; j_gene: TRBJ1-3; d_gene: NA
CDR3aa: CASSENWNTEAFF; CDR3nt: TGTGCCAGCAGCGAAAATTGGAACACTGAAGCTTTCTTT; v_gene: TRBV6-1; abundance: NA; j_gene: TRBJ1-1; d_gene: NA
CDR3aa: CASSLLDRALYGYTF; CDR3nt: TGTGCCAGCTCACTACTGGACAGGGCCCTCTATGGCTACACCTTC; v_gene: TRBV18; abundance: NA; j_gene: TRBJ1-2; d_gene: TRBD1
CDR3aa: CATSGDGDTQYF; CDR3nt: TGTGCCACCTCGGGGGACGGAGATACGCAGTATTTT; v_gene: TRBV2; abundance: few; j_gene: TRBJ2-3; d_gene: NA
CDR3aa: CASRSQQAVYGYTF; CDR3nt: TGTGCCAGCCGATCCCAACAGGCAGTCTATGGCTACACCTTC; v_gene: TRBV10-3; abundance: NA; j_gene: TRBJ1-2; d_gene: NA
CDR3aa: CASSMSSGRAWGVEQFF; CDR3nt: TGTGCCAGTAGTATGAGTAGCGGGAGGGCCTGGGGGGTTGAGCAGTTCTTC; v_gene: TRBV19; abundance: NA; j_gene: TRBJ2-1; d_gene: TRBD2
CDR3aa: CASSLRTSVNTGELFF; CDR3nt: TGTGCCAGCAGCTTAAGGACTAGCGTGAACACCGGGGAGCTGTTTTTT; v_gene: TRBV5-4; abundance: few; j_gene: TRBJ2-2; d_gene: TRBD2
CDR3aa: CASSPSQGGYGYTF; CDR3nt: TGTGCCAGCTCACCATCACAGGGCGGCTATGGCTACACCTTC; v_gene: TRBV18; abundance: many; j_gene: TRBJ1-2; d_gene: NA
CDR3aa: CALAGFNTGELFF; CDR3nt: TGTGCCTTAGCGGGTTTTAACACCGGGGAGCTGTTTTTT; v_gene: TRBV30; abundance: NA; j_gene: TRBJ2-2; d_gene: TRBD2
CDR3aa: CASSRVEGAGSTYGYTF; CDR3nt: TGTGCCAGCTCGAGGGTAGAGGGGGCCGGATCGACCTATGGCTACACCTTC; v_gene: TRBV18; abundance: NA; j_gene: TRBJ1-2; d_gene: TRBD1
CDR3aa: CASSPPGGSRNTQYF; CDR3nt: TGTGCCAGTAGCCCACCCGGGGGGAGCAGAAATACGCAGTATTTT; v_gene: TRBV19; abundance: NA; j_gene: TRBJ2-3; d_gene: TRBD2
CDR3aa: CASSLGFLGELFF; CDR3nt: TGTGCCAGCAGCCTGGGGTTCCTTGGGGAGCTGTTTTTT; v_gene: TRBV2; abundance: NA; j_gene: TRBJ2-2; d_gene: NA
CDR3aa: CASSLAGAGRRANYGYTF; CDR3nt: TGTGCCAGCAGCTTGGCTGGGGCAGGTCGCAGGGCTAACTATGGCTACACCTTC; v_gene: TRBV5-6; abundance: NA; j_gene: TRBJ1-2; d_gene: NA
CDR3aa: CATARGPPNTGELFF; CDR3nt: TGCGCCACCGCTAGAGGACCACCTAACACCGGGGAGCTGTTTTTT; v_gene: TRBV5-1; abundance: NA; j_gene: TRBJ2-2; d_gene: NA
CDR3aa: CASSLYRDSDTGELFF; CDR3nt: TGTGCCAGCAGCTTGTATCGGGACAGTGACACCGGGGAGCTGTTTTTT; v_gene: TRBV7-9; abundance: NA; j_gene: TRBJ2-2; d_gene: TRBD1
CDR3aa: CARGQSGYEQYF; CDR3nt: TGTGCCAGGGGACAGTCGGGCTACGAGCAGTACTTC; v_gene: TRBV19; abundance: NA; j_gene: TRBJ2-7; d_gene: TRBD1
CDR3aa: CASSLTGLNIQYF; CDR3nt: TGTGCCAGCAGCTTAACAGGACTAAACATTCAGTACTTC; v_gene: TRBV7-2; abundance: once; j_gene: TRBJ2-4; d_gene: NA
CDR3aa: CASSGEGPIREQYF; CDR3nt: TGTGCCAGCAGCGGAGAAGGGCCTATCCGCGAGCAGTACTTC; v_gene: TRBV7-9; abundance: NA; j_gene: TRBJ2-7; d_gene: NA
CDR3aa: CATSIEADEPDEQFF; CDR3nt: TGTGCCACCTCAATAGAAGCGGACGAACCCGATGAGCAGTTCTTC; v_gene: TRBV6-4; abundance: NA; j_gene: TRBJ2-1; d_gene: NA
CDR3aa: CASSVAGGPPNEQFF; CDR3nt: TGTGCCAGCAGCGTAGCGGGAGGGCCTCCCAATGAGCAGTTCTTC; v_gene: TRBV9; abundance: NA; j_gene: TRBJ2-1; d_gene: TRBD2
CDR3aa: CASRTGETQYF; CDR3nt: TGTGCCAGCAGAACTGGGGAGACCCAGTACTTC; v_gene: TRBV6-5; abundance: NA; j_gene: TRBJ2-5; d_gene: NA
CDR3aa: CASSMSVGTDTQYF; CDR3nt: TGTGCCAGCTCAATGTCGGTGGGCACAGATACGCAGTATTTT; v_gene: TRBV18; abundance: NA; j_gene: TRBJ2-3; d_gene: NA
CDR3aa: CASSALAGVGEQFF; CDR3nt: TGTGCCAGCAGTGCGTTAGCGGGAGTAGGTGAGCAGTTCTTC; v_gene: TRBV2; abundance: NA; j_gene: TRBJ2-1; d_gene: TRBD2
CDR3aa: CASTNPGLADNEQFF; CDR3nt: TGTGCCAGCACCAACCCAGGACTAGCGGACAATGAGCAGTTCTTC; v_gene: TRBV5-4; abundance: NA; j_gene: TRBJ2-1; d_gene: TRBD2
CDR3aa: CASSSQGKGANVLTF; CDR3nt: TGTGCCAGCAGCTCGCAGGGAAAAGGGGCCAACGTCCTGACTTTC; v_gene: TRBV5-6; abundance: NA; j_gene: TRBJ2-6; d_gene: NA
CDR3aa: CASGIPGPPGREQYF; CDR3nt: TGTGCCAGCGGAATTCCGGGACCACCCGGGAGGGAGCAGTACTTC; v_gene: TRBV28; abundance: once; j_gene: TRBJ2-7; d_gene: TRBD2
CDR3aa: CSVEDYGYTF; CDR3nt: TGCAGCGTTGAGGACTATGGCTACACCTTC; v_gene: TRBV29-1; abundance: NA; j_gene: TRBJ1-2; d_gene: NA
CDR3aa: CASSDTGSMGYTF; CDR3nt: TGTGCCAGCAGTGATACGGGCAGCATGGGGTACACCTTC; v_gene: TRBV2; abundance: NA; j_gene: TRBJ1-2; d_gene: NA
CDR3aa: CASSILADTQYF; CDR3nt: TGTGCCAGCAGTATCCTAGCAGATACGCAGTATTTT; v_gene: TRBV2; abundance: NA; j_gene: TRBJ2-3; d_gene: NA
CDR3aa: CATSRSLGADQPQHF; CDR3nt: TGTGCCACCAGCAGGAGCTTGGGGGCCGATCAGCCCCAGCATTTT; v_gene: TRBV15; abundance: NA; j_gene: TRBJ1-5; d_gene: NA
CDR3aa: CASSQDWGQGSATNEKLFF; CDR3nt: TGCGCCAGCAGCCAAGATTGGGGACAGGGTTCTGCAACTAATGAAAAACTGTTTTTT; v_gene: TRBV4-1; abundance: NA; j_gene: TRBJ1-4; d_gene: TRBD1
CDR3aa: CASSSEGSLAGAFF; CDR3nt: TGTGCCAGCAGTTCAGAAGGAAGTTTGGCTGGGGCTTTCTTT; v_gene: TRBV14; abundance: NA; j_gene: TRBJ1-1; d_gene: NA
CDR3aa: CASSFTSRGRTDTQYF; CDR3nt: TGCGCCAGCAGCTTTACTTCGAGGGGACGCACAGATACGCAGTATTTT; v_gene: TRBV5-1; abundance: NA; j_gene: TRBJ2-3; d_gene: NA
CDR3aa: CASSQGGNIQYF; CDR3nt: TGTGCCAGCAGCCAGGGGGGCAACATTCAGTACTTC; v_gene: TRBV7-9; abundance: few; j_gene: TRBJ2-4; d_gene: NA
CDR3aa: CASRPGVVNTEAFF; CDR3nt: TGTGCCAGCCGTCCCGGGGTGGTTAACACTGAAGCTTTCTTT; v_gene: TRBV7-9; abundance: few; j_gene: TRBJ1-1; d_gene: NA
CDR3aa: CASSGQNQPQHF; CDR3nt: TGTGCCAGTAGTGGACAGAATCAGCCCCAGCATTTT; v_gene: TRBV19; abundance: NA; j_gene: TRBJ1-5; d_gene: NA
CDR3aa: CASSSSTPGWGNRANVLTF; CDR3nt: TGTGCCAGCAGCTCTTCGACGCCAGGGTGGGGGAATAGGGCCAACGTCCTGACTTTC; v_gene: TRBV9; abundance: NA; j_gene: TRBJ2-6; d_gene: NA
CDR3aa: CASSHKDSLTEAFF; CDR3nt: TGCGCCAGCAGCCACAAGGACTCATTAACTGAAGCTTTCTTT; v_gene: TRBV5-1; abundance: few; j_gene: TRBJ1-1; d_gene: NA
CDR3aa: CASSFSPSGRYGYTF; CDR3nt: TGCGCCAGCAGCTTCTCACCCTCCGGCCGCTATGGCTACACCTTC; v_gene: TRBV5-1; abundance: NA; j_gene: TRBJ1-2; d_gene: NA
CDR3aa: CASSPGPLYSEQYF; CDR3nt: TGCGCCAGCAGCCCCGGGCCCCTATATAGTGAGCAGTACTTC; v_gene: TRBV5-1; abundance: NA; j_gene: TRBJ2-7; d_gene: NA
CDR3aa: CASSLHPSAGNTGELFF; CDR3nt: TGTGCCAGCTCACTCCATCCATCTGCGGGTAACACCGGGGAGCTGTTTTTT; v_gene: TRBV18; abundance: few; j_gene: TRBJ2-2; d_gene: NA
CDR3aa: CASSQGTLGPQHF; CDR3nt: TGCGCCAGCAGCCAAGGGACCCTGGGGCCCCAGCATTTT; v_gene: TRBV4-1; abundance: few; j_gene: TRBJ1-5; d_gene: NA
CDR3aa: CASSDLTGASYEQYF; CDR3nt: TGTGCCAGCAGTGACCTGACAGGGGCCTCCTACGAGCAGTACTTC; v_gene: TRBV6-1; abundance: NA; j_gene: TRBJ2-7; d_gene: TRBD1
CDR3aa: CASSSGLAGITDTQYF; CDR3nt: TGTGCCAGCAGCTCGGGACTAGCGGGGATCACAGATACGCAGTATTTT; v_gene: TRBV5-4; abundance: NA; j_gene: TRBJ2-3; d_gene: TRBD2
CDR3aa: CASSQGDRVGYGYTF; CDR3nt: TGCGCCAGCAGCCAAGGGGACAGGGTAGGCTATGGCTACACCTTC; v_gene: TRBV4-3; abundance: NA; j_gene: TRBJ1-2; d_gene: TRBD1
CDR3aa: CASSQALGRTEAFF; CDR3nt: TGCGCCAGCAGCCAGGCTTTAGGGAGGACTGAAGCTTTCTTT; v_gene: TRBV4-1; abundance: NA; j_gene: TRBJ1-1; d_gene: NA
CDR3aa: CASSPHGPSLFQETQYF; CDR3nt: TGCGCCAGCAGCCCCCATGGTCCTAGCCTGTTTCAAGAGACCCAGTACTTC; v_gene: TRBV4-3; abundance: NA; j_gene: TRBJ2-5; d_gene: NA
CDR3aa: CASRSGGTRGTQYF; CDR3nt: TGTGCCAGCAGATCGGGAGGGACTCGGGGGACCCAGTACTTC; v_gene: TRBV6-1; abundance: NA; j_gene: TRBJ2-5; d_gene: TRBD2
CDR3aa: CATSRGGAGSTDTQYF; CDR3nt: TGTGCCACCAGCAGAGGCGGAGCGGGTAGCACAGATACGCAGTATTTT; v_gene: TRBV15; abundance: NA; j_gene: TRBJ2-3; d_gene: NA
CDR3aa: CASSFPSGPTYEQYF; CDR3nt: TGTGCCAGCAGCTTCCCTAGCGGCCCCACCTACGAGCAGTACTTC; v_gene: TRBV5-4; abundance: NA; j_gene: TRBJ2-7; d_gene: TRBD2